The 20 T cell receptor beta chains in this list originate from one sample, sequenced in a study of blood T cell repertoires in COVID-19. Data came from immunoSEQ multiplex PCR; TCRdb stores just in-frame clones and leaves some out. The sample lists about 190,000 clones; around 85% were seen once. Sequencing input: peripheral blood. These receptors originate from a man in his fifties or sixties who had recovered from COVID-19.

This chain connects TRBV10-3 to TRBJ1-6, with 7 bases that match TRBD1. This CDR3 is built from 13 residues. In germline, CDR1 is ENHRY, CDR2 SYGVKD. Trimming cost V 10 bases and J 7 bases; bases outside gene matches: 7. The CDR3 nucleotides are TGTGCCAGCTCGGGACAGCCAAATTCACCCCTCCACTTT. It codes for CASSGQPNSPLHF.

The rearrangement links TRBV27 to TRBJ2-7; perhaps TRBD1 as D (6 bases). V gave up 7 bases and J gave up 3 bases, with 13 bases separating them. This CDR3 comprises 13 residues. Germline CDR1 is MNHEY and CDR2 is SMNVEV (reference sequence). CDR3 sequence: CASIDRRNYEQYF. The CDR3, as DNA: TGTGCCAGCATTGACAGGCGAAACTACGAGCAGTACTTC.

The V gene is TRBV28, the J gene TRBJ2-2, with D possibly being TRBD1 (7 bases). Trimming stripped 5 bases from V and 5 bases from J, with 12 bases between. Germline lookup yields CDR1 MDHEN and CDR2 SYDVKM. CDR3 length equals 14 residues. The CDR3 reads CASSGAGGTGELFF. CDR3 coding DNA: TGTGCCAGCAGTGGGGCAGGGGGGACCGGGGAGCTGTTTTTT.

The V call is TRBV10-3, the J call TRBJ2-3, with D possibly TRBD2 on 5 matching bases. The V end was cut by 7 bases, the J end by 0 bases, with 11 bases between. The CDR3 contains 14 residues. Germline V gene data show CDR1 as ENHRY and CDR2 as SYGVKD. CDR3 protein: CAITEEASTDTQYF. The CDR3 bases are TGTGCCATCACCGAGGAGGCTAGCACAGATACGCAGTATTTT.

The sample holds one count of this clone. V is TRBV28 and J is TRBJ2-7, with 8 bases that match TRBD2. With 7 bases clipped from V and 2 bases from J, the junction kept 13 bases outside the gene matches. Germline CDR1 is MDHEN and CDR2 is SYDVKM. The CDR3 contains 16 residues. The CDR3, as DNA: TGTGCCAGCACCAGAACCTTAGCGGGAACCCCCTACGAGCAGTACTTC. The encoded protein is CASTRTLAGTPYEQYF.

This chain connects TRBV3-1 (or the pseudogene TRBV3-2) to TRBJ2-5, with D possibly TRBD2 on 6 matching bases. The CDR3 totals 14 residues. The V end was cut by 3 bases, the J end by 1 base, with 9 bases between. The V gene's germline CDR1 is LGHDT and CDR2 YNNKEL (reference sequence). The CDR3 bases are TGTGCCAGCAGCCATAGCGGCAGCCAAGAGACCCAGTACTTC. It translates to CASSHSGSQETQYF.

This clone appeared a few times. The chain recombines TRBV19 with TRBJ1-4; D call uncertain. Between the trimmed V and J ends, which lost 7 bases and 5 bases, there was a span of 5 bases. CDR1 and CDR2 from the germline V gene are LNHDA and SQIVND (reference sequence). CDR3 length: 11 amino acids. The CDR3 loop reads CASTLNEKLFF. The CDR3, as DNA: TGTGCCAGTACCCTAAATGAAAAACTGTTTTTT. Supplemented by reference TRBV19 and TRBJ1-4, the full variable domain reads DGGITQSPKYLFRKEGQNVTLSCEQNLNHDAMYWYRQDPGQGLRLIYYSQIVNDFQKGDIAEGYSVSREKKESFPLTVTSAQKNPTAFYLCASTLNEKLFFGSGTQLSVL.

V and J are TRBV3-1 (or the pseudogene TRBV3-2) and TRBJ2-1, with D perhaps matching TRBD1 (6 bases). The CDR3 extends over 14 amino acids. V lost 1 base to trimming and J lost 8 bases, with 12 bases between them. Germline V gene data show CDR1 as LGHDT and CDR2 as YNNKEL (reference sequence). This chain's CDR3 is CASSQGYRAHEQFF. The CDR3 DNA sequence: TGTGCCAGCAGCCAAGGATACAGGGCCCATGAGCAGTTCTTC.

The chain uses TRBV7-9 and TRBJ2-7, with TRBD1 matching 11 bases. This CDR3 has 16 amino acids. CDR1 and CDR2 from the germline V gene are SEHNR and FQNEAQ (reference sequence). J gave up 3 bases and V 2 bases, and 6 bases lay outside the gene matches. The chain's CDR3 is CASSLTGQGAGYEQYF. CDR3 sequence (DNA): TGTGCCAGCAGCTTAACCGGACAGGGGGCTGGCTACGAGCAGTACTTC.

This clone has ten or more counts. The chain combines TRBV6-4 with TRBJ2-3; 13 bases fit TRBD2. With 3 bases clipped from V and 5 bases from J, the junction kept 2 bases outside the gene matches. The CDR3 spans 15 residues. CDR1 and CDR2 from the germline V gene are MRHNA and SNTAGT. The CDR3: CASSELAGGGDTQYF. The CDR3 coding sequence is TGTGCCAGCAGTGAACTAGCGGGAGGGGGAGATACGCAGTATTTT.

The chain couples TRBV5-1 to TRBJ1-3; TRBD1 might be the D (6 bases). The CDR3 extends over 14 amino acids. Trimming pared 7 bases from V and 2 bases from J, leaving 13 bases between. Germline-derived CDR1 and CDR2 are SGHRS and YFSETQ. The DNA for the CDR3 is TGCGCCAGCTCTACAGGGAGTCCTGGAAACACCATATATTTT. Residues: CASSTGSPGNTIYF.

For this clone: At the DNA level, this CDR3 is encoded by other sequences in the same sample as well. V usage is TRBV28 and J usage is TRBJ2-3; 10 bases align to TRBD2. There are 15 residues in the CDR3. J was trimmed by 3 bases and V by 3 bases; bases with no gene match: 3. The germline V gene has CDR1 MDHEN and CDR2 SYDVKM. CDR3 region: CASSFQREGTDTQYF. The DNA of the CDR3 is TGTGCCAGCAGTTTTCAGCGGGAGGGAACAGATACGCAGTATTTT.

This clone appeared a single time. The chain employs TRBV7-2 and TRBJ2-1; D is possibly TRBD1 (5 bases). Germline values: CDR1 SGHTA, CDR2 FQGNSA. Trimming stripped 1 base from V and 7 bases from J, with 11 bases between. CDR3 length: 14 amino acids. The DNA of the CDR3 is TGTGCCAGCAGCTTAGGCTGGGCAGGGAATGAGCAGTTCTTC. Translating gives CASSLGWAGNEQFF.

The V gene is TRBV29-1, the J gene TRBJ2-1, with unresolved D. The CDR3 has 14 residues. Germline CDR1 SQVTM, CDR2 ANQGSEA. V was shortened by 3 bases and J by 5 bases, with 14 bases between the two germline ends. DNA of the CDR3: TGCAGCGTTGATGGCCTAGTTACCCACAATGAGCAGTTCTTC. This sequence encodes CSVDGLVTHNEQFF.

This clone was seen only a few times. The chain couples TRBV7-2 to TRBJ2-7; 9 nucleotides line up with TRBD2. V shed 3 bases and J 2 bases; nucleotides not matched to a gene: 5. The CDR3 extends over 15 amino acids. Germline CDR1 reads SGHTA; CDR2 reads FQGNSA. Here the CDR3 reads CASSFLAGRPYEQYF. CDR3 nucleotides: TGTGCCAGCAGCTTTCTAGCGGGAAGACCCTACGAGCAGTACTTC. Together with reference TRBV7-2 and TRBJ2-7, the CDR3 gives the full variable domain: GAGVSQSPSNKVTEKGKDVELRCDPISGHTALYWYRQSLGQGLEFLIYFQGNSAPDKSGLPSDRFSAERTGGSVSTLTIQRTQQEDSAVYLCASSFLAGRPYEQYFGPGTRLTVT.

This clone was recorded only once. The chain combines TRBV29-1 with TRBJ2-2; D unresolved. From germline, CDR1 is SQVTM and CDR2 ANQGSEA. V gave up 3 bases and J gave up 5 bases, with 16 bases separating them. This CDR3 has 15 residues. CDR3 nucleotide sequence: TGCAGCGTTGAGATTCATACTACCTATACCGGGGAGCTGTTTTTT. Residues: CSVEIHTTYTGELFF.

This clone was seen just once. J is TRBJ2-6 and V is TRBV9; tentative D call: TRBD1 (6 bases). CDR3 length: 16 amino acids. Germline V gene data show CDR1 as SGDLS and CDR2 as YYNGEE. The germline V and J ends were trimmed by 4 bases and 3 bases, with 14 bases remaining between them. CDR3 in amino acids: CASSSLNRDGANVLTF. The CDR3 DNA reads TGTGCCAGCAGCTCTCTAAACAGGGATGGGGCCAACGTCCTGACTTTC.

This clone has only one observation. The V gene is TRBV3-1 (or the pseudogene TRBV3-2), the J gene TRBJ1-1; D is uncertain. CDR3 length equals 13 residues. Germline-derived CDR1 and CDR2 are LGHDT and YNNKEL (reference sequence). Between the trimmed V and J ends, which lost 4 bases and 4 bases, there was a span of 10 bases. The CDR3 loop reads CASSPAGPTEAFF. The CDR3 DNA reads as TGTGCCAGCAGCCCTGCTGGGCCCACTGAAGCTTTCTTT.

This rearrangement joins TRBV10-3 to TRBJ2-6; 10 bases map to TRBD1. Looked up from germline, CDR1 is ENHRY and CDR2 is SYGVKD. This CDR3 contains 17 residues. The V gene end was trimmed by 6 bases and the J gene end by 4 bases; junction bases not matched to a gene: 9. CDR3 nucleotides: TGTGCCATCAGCCCGGGACAGGGGTCTTCCGGGGCCAACGTCCTGACTTTC. It encodes CAISPGQGSSGANVLTF.

The CDR3 protein is CASTGQGVHSGELFF. The CDR3 nucleotides are TGTGCCAGTACCGGACAGGGAGTTCATTCCGGGGAGCTGTTTTTT. V usage is TRBV19 and J usage is TRBJ2-2, with 8 bases aligning to TRBD1. V shed 7 bases, J shed 6 bases, and the junction held 10 bases outside the gene matches. This CDR3 contains 15 residues. The germline V gene encodes CDR1 LNHDA and CDR2 SQIVND (reference sequence).